The rows below give T cell receptor beta chains drawn from one sample of a study of neurological immune-mediated disorders. TCRdb recomputed calls from the 5' RACE reads with MiXCR, one row per CDR3 protein. The data contain over 55,000 distinct CDR3 sequences, roughly a tenth of them seen just once; the ten biggest clones take up 8.5% to 10%. The sample taken for sequencing was PBMCs. These receptors all come from a man younger than 45 in good health. CDR3s include the opening cysteine and the closing phenylalanine or tryptophan. The D gene is left open where the match is weak. The size of a clone is reported for some rows only, either as once, few or many, or as a class for expanded clones.

J: TRBJ2-7
size: .
V: TRBV28
D: TRBD2
CDR3: CVSSPRYAGLAGLSYEQYF
DNA: TGTGTCAGCAGTCCCCGATATGCAGGACTAGCGGGACTATCCTACGAGCAGTACTTC

J: TRBJ1-3
size: many
V: TRBV12-3/TRBV12-4
D: .
CDR3: CASSRRGPGNTIYF
DNA: TGTGCCAGCAGTCGGCGGGGGCCGGGAAACACCATATATTTT

J: TRBJ2-7
size: many
V: TRBV3-1
D: .
CDR3: CASSAWDFSYEQYF
DNA: TGTGCCAGCAGCGCTTGGGACTTCTCCTACGAGCAGTACTTC

J: TRBJ1-1
size: many
V: TRBV27
D: .
CDR3: CASSLRGTEAFF
DNA: TGTGCCAGCAGTTTACGGGGGACTGAAGCTTTCTTT

J: TRBJ1-2
size: .
V: TRBV7-2
D: .
CDR3: CASSLAGVSYGYTF
DNA: TGTGCCAGCAGCTTAGCAGGGGTGAGCTATGGCTACACCTTC

J: TRBJ2-7
size: few
V: TRBV20-1
D: .
CDR3: CSASLPGAYEQYF
DNA: TGCAGTGCTAGCCTTCCAGGGGCCTACGAGCAGTACTTC

J: TRBJ2-7
size: .
V: TRBV12-2
D: .
CDR3: CASRRRWGLGDEQYF
DNA: TGTGCAAGTCGCCGGCGCTGGGGGCTCGGCGACGAGCAGTACTTC

J: TRBJ2-7
size: .
V: TRBV7-6
D: .
CDR3: CASSPGTPYEQYF
DNA: TGTGCCAGCAGCCCCGGGACACCCTACGAGCAGTACTTC

J: TRBJ1-2
size: many
V: TRBV20-1
D: TRBD1
CDR3: CSAPGGTGYGYTF
DNA: TGCAGTGCACCGGGCGGGACAGGATATGGCTACACCTTC

J: TRBJ2-3
size: many
V: TRBV25-1
D: .
CDR3: CATRQADLGTQYF
DNA: TGTGCCACCCGCCAGGCCGATTTGGGTACGCAGTATTTT

J: TRBJ2-1
size: many
V: TRBV4-1
D: .
CDR3: CASSLLSVGDEQFF
DNA: TGCGCCAGCAGCTTACTTAGTGTGGGGGATGAGCAGTTCTTC

J: TRBJ1-1
size: .
V: TRBV7-8
D: .
CDR3: CASSLGAYTEAFF
DNA: TGTGCCAGCAGCTTAGGGGCTTACACTGAAGCTTTCTTT

J: TRBJ2-1
size: few
V: TRBV29-1
D: .
CDR3: CSVWGESSYNEQFF
DNA: TGCAGCGTTTGGGGCGAAAGCTCCTACAATGAGCAGTTCTTC

J: TRBJ2-1
size: many
V: TRBV15
D: TRBD2
CDR3: CATSTSGRYNEQFF
DNA: TGTGCCACCAGCACCAGCGGGAGATACAATGAGCAGTTCTTC

J: TRBJ1-1
size: .
V: TRBV20-1
D: .
CDR3: CSAPGALGGTEAFF
DNA: TGCAGTGCACCGGGGGCCTTAGGGGGCACTGAAGCTTTCTTT

J: TRBJ2-3
size: few
V: TRBV28
D: .
CDR3: CASSSRTDTDTQYF
DNA: TGTGCCAGCAGTTCTAGGACAGACACAGATACGCAGTATTTT

J: TRBJ2-7
size: many
V: TRBV25-1
D: .
CDR3: CASSGGGSDEQYF
DNA: TGTGCCAGCAGTGGCGGGGGCTCGGACGAGCAGTACTTC

J: TRBJ2-1
size: many
V: TRBV2
D: TRBD2
CDR3: CATGGREVIEQFF
DNA: TGTGCCACGGGGGGGCGGGAAGTTATTGAGCAGTTCTTC

J: TRBJ2-7
size: many
V: TRBV25-1
D: .
CDR3: CASSEQERDTGMGQYF
DNA: TGTGCCAGCAGTGAACAGGAGCGGGACACGGGTATGGGGCAGTACTTC

J: TRBJ2-3
size: many
V: TRBV20-1
D: .
CDR3: CSARGGQISDTQYF
DNA: TGCAGTGCCAGGGGCGGGCAAATCTCAGATACGCAGTATTTT

J: TRBJ2-3
size: many
V: TRBV10-3
D: TRBD2
CDR3: CAIREGLAEDTQYF
DNA: TGTGCCATCAGAGAAGGACTAGCGGAAGATACGCAGTATTTT

J: TRBJ2-3
size: many
V: TRBV29-1
D: .
CDR3: CSVGGSPDTQYF
DNA: TGCAGCGTTGGAGGCAGCCCAGATACGCAGTATTTT

J: TRBJ2-7
size: many
V: TRBV20-1
D: TRBD2
CDR3: CSARLAGGTYEQYF
DNA: TGCAGTGCTAGACTGGCGGGGGGAACCTACGAGCAGTACTTC

J: TRBJ1-5
size: .
V: TRBV7-8
D: TRBD1
CDR3: CASSSNGQVRIGPQHF
DNA: TGTGCCAGCAGCTCAAATGGACAGGTACGCATCGGACCCCAGCATTTT

J: TRBJ2-3
size: many
V: TRBV10-1
D: TRBD2
CDR3: CASSPGLEEFFDTQYF
DNA: TGCGCCAGCAGCCCGGGACTAGAGGAATTTTTTGATACGCAGTATTTT

J: TRBJ2-3
size: many
V: TRBV20-1
D: .
CDR3: CSARAFGASTDTQYF
DNA: TGCAGTGCTAGAGCGTTTGGAGCTAGCACAGATACGCAGTATTTT

J: TRBJ2-3
size: many
V: TRBV4-2
D: TRBD2
CDR3: CASSQDRLAADTQYF
DNA: TGTGCCAGCAGCCAAGATCGACTAGCGGCAGATACGCAGTATTTT

J: TRBJ2-7
size: few
V: TRBV28
D: TRBD1
CDR3: CASSSSFGTGYEQYF
DNA: TGTGCCAGCAGTTCATCATTCGGGACAGGGTACGAGCAGTACTTC

J: TRBJ2-7
size: many
V: TRBV3-1
D: .
CDR3: CASSQGRDGIYEQYF
DNA: TGTGCCAGCAGCCAAGGGAGGGACGGAATCTACGAGCAGTACTTC

J: TRBJ1-4
size: .
V: TRBV20-1
D: .
CDR3: CSASQGTNEKLFF
DNA: TGCAGTGCTAGTCAGGGAACTAATGAAAAACTGTTTTTT

J: TRBJ2-3
size: many
V: TRBV29-1
D: TRBD2
CDR3: CSVVAGVTQYF
DNA: TGCAGCGTTGTAGCGGGAGTTACGCAGTATTTT

J: TRBJ2-5
size: .
V: TRBV6-5
D: .
CDR3: CASRPELASRETQYF
DNA: TGTGCCAGCAGACCGGAACTAGCTTCTCGAGAGACCCAGTACTTC

J: TRBJ1-5
size: many
V: TRBV7-2
D: .
CDR3: CASSLAPVLGNQPQHF
DNA: TGTGCCAGCAGCTTAGCTCCGGTTCTGGGCAATCAGCCCCAGCATTTT

J: TRBJ1-1
size: many
V: TRBV5-1
D: .
CDR3: CASKEKPAEAFF
DNA: TGCGCCAGCAAGGAGAAGCCGGCTGAAGCTTTCTTT

J: TRBJ2-1
size: many
V: TRBV3-1
D: TRBD2
CDR3: CASSQGSGTHYNEQFF
DNA: TGTGCCAGCAGCCAAGGAAGCGGGACTCACTACAATGAGCAGTTCTTC

J: TRBJ2-7
size: many
V: TRBV5-1
D: .
CDR3: CASSLLTGADEQYF
DNA: TGCGCCAGCAGCTTATTAACTGGGGCGGACGAGCAGTACTTC

J: TRBJ2-5
size: many
V: TRBV20-1
D: .
CDR3: CSAVGQQETQYF
DNA: TGCAGTGCTGTAGGACAGCAAGAGACCCAGTACTTC

J: TRBJ1-4
size: many
V: TRBV18
D: TRBD1
CDR3: CASSPPTGGNEKLFF
DNA: TGTGCCAGCTCACCCCCGACAGGGGGTAATGAAAAACTGTTTTTT

J: TRBJ2-1
size: many
V: TRBV5-1
D: .
CDR3: CASSPGQGPYNEQFF
DNA: TGCGCCAGCAGCCCCGGGCAGGGCCCCTACAATGAGCAGTTCTTC

J: TRBJ1-1
size: many
V: TRBV12-3/TRBV12-4
D: .
CDR3: CASSPKPGLSTEAFF
DNA: TGTGCCAGCAGTCCTAAGCCGGGACTGAGCACTGAAGCTTTCTTT

J: TRBJ1-5
size: many
V: TRBV7-8
D: .
CDR3: CASSLRPRGSRQPQHF
DNA: TGTGCCAGCAGCTTACGGCCTAGGGGTAGTAGACAGCCCCAGCATTTT

J: TRBJ1-4
size: many
V: TRBV20-1
D: .
CDR3: CSARQSSNEKLFF
DNA: TGCAGTGCTAGACAGAGCTCTAATGAAAAACTGTTTTTT

J: TRBJ2-7
size: many
V: TRBV20-1
D: .
CDR3: CSPLGGGSLGEQYF
DNA: TGCAGTCCTCTTGGGGGAGGCTCTCTAGGGGAGCAGTACTTC

J: TRBJ1-3
size: many
V: TRBV7-9
D: .
CDR3: CASGNNSGNTIYF
DNA: TGTGCCAGCGGTAACAACTCTGGAAACACCATATATTTT

J: TRBJ2-7
size: many
V: TRBV6-6
D: .
CDR3: CASQAGDPYEQYF
DNA: TGTGCCAGCCAGGCCGGGGACCCTTACGAGCAGTACTTC

J: TRBJ1-5
size: many
V: TRBV20-1
D: TRBD1
CDR3: CSARGQATYSNQPQHF
DNA: TGCAGTGCTAGGGGACAGGCCACTTATAGCAATCAGCCCCAGCATTTT

J: TRBJ2-1
size: many
V: TRBV6-2/TRBV6-3
D: .
CDR3: CASSYGRYNEQFF
DNA: TGTGCCAGCAGTTACGGACGCTACAATGAGCAGTTCTTC

J: TRBJ1-5
size: many
V: TRBV12-3/TRBV12-4
D: TRBD1
CDR3: CASSLRQGVVSNQPQHF
DNA: TGTGCCAGCAGTCTAAGACAGGGAGTAGTCAGCAATCAGCCCCAGCATTTT

J: TRBJ2-1
size: many
V: TRBV27
D: .
CDR3: CASGGRPSSYNEQFF
DNA: TGTGCCAGCGGGGGTCGGCCGAGCTCCTACAATGAGCAGTTCTTC